Listed here are 28 T cell receptor beta chains from one sample, sequenced in a study of shared clonotypes between healthy human individuals. Assay: immunoSEQ multiplex PCR; the TCRdb copy retains only in-frame clones and omits some. The sample yields about 680,000 clones, about 74% seen once. Sample: memory CD4+ T cells sorted from blood. Subset of the sample: CD45RA-negative fraction. The receptor set was obtained from a woman in her twenties or thirties in good health.

This clone was recorded only once. This chain links TRBV11-1 with TRBJ2-1; D unclear. The CDR3 spans 12 residues. V was trimmed by 6 bases and J by 16 bases, leaving 19 bases between them. Germline loops: CDR1 SGHAT, CDR2 FQDESV (reference sequence). The CDR3 nucleotides are TGTGCCAGCAGTATCTACGGAACAGACCAATTCTTC. Translating it yields CASSIYGTDQFF.

The sample holds one count of this clone. This chain uses TRBV2 with TRBJ2-3; 7 bases fit TRBD2. With V trimmed by 8 bases and J by 4 bases, 6 bases remained unmatched. The CDR3 is made up of 13 amino acids. Germline-derived CDR1 and CDR2 are SNHLY and FYNNEI. CDR3 residues: CASLLRESDTQYF. Here the CDR3 DNA reads TGTGCCAGCTTGTTGCGGGAGTCAGATACGCAGTATTTT.

This clone was detected once. V is TRBV7-3 and J is TRBJ2-2; possible D gene TRBD2, 6 bases. This CDR3 has 14 amino acids. V was shortened by 5 bases and J by 1 base, with 8 bases between the two germline ends. Looked up from germline, CDR1 is SGHTA and CDR2 is FQGTGA. For the CDR3, the DNA is TGTGCCAGCAGCGTAGCGGTGAACACCGGGGAGCTGTTTTTT. The encoded protein is CASSVAVNTGELFF.

The chain couples TRBV7-9 to TRBJ2-7; 9 bases are shared with TRBD2. J was trimmed by 5 bases and V by 5 bases; bases with no gene match: 10. CDR3 length: 15 amino acids. In germline, CDR1 is SEHNR, CDR2 FQNEAQ (reference sequence). The CDR3 nucleotides are TGTGCCAGCAGCCCCCGGAGTAGCGGGAGCGACGAGCAGTACTTC. Amino acids: CASSPRSSGSDEQYF. Full variable domain (remainder filled in from reference TRBV7-9 and TRBJ2-7): DTGVSQNPRHKITKRGQNVTFRCDPISEHNRLYWYRQTLGQGPEFLTYFQNEAQLEKSRLLSDRFSAERPKGSFSTLEIQRTEQGDSAMYLCASSPRSSGSDEQYFGPGTRLTVT.

This chain joins TRBV6-1 and TRBJ2-7; no definite D call. V was trimmed by 6 bases and J by 4 bases, leaving 10 bases between them. This CDR3 has 12 residues. The germline V gene has CDR1 MNHNS and CDR2 SASEGT. The CDR3 region is CASRLSWYEQYF. DNA for the CDR3: TGTGCCAGCAGACTGAGCTGGTACGAGCAGTACTTC.

This sequence joins TRBV29-1 and TRBJ1-5; no definite D call. CDR1 is SQVTM and CDR2 is ANQGSEA in the germline V gene. The CDR3 covers 9 residues. Deletions cut 7 bases from V and 4 bases from J, with 2 bases between. The DNA of the CDR3 is TGCAGCGGAAATCAGCCCCAGCATTTT. Translation: CSGNQPQHF.

This chain connects TRBV20-1 to TRBJ2-1; D remains unclear. Looked up from germline, CDR1 is DFQATT and CDR2 is SNEGSKA (reference sequence). Deletions cut 6 bases from V and 7 bases from J, with 7 bases between. CDR3 length equals 10 residues. CDR3 protein: CSAHGNEQFF. The CDR3 DNA reads TGCAGTGCCCATGGGAATGAGCAGTTCTTC.

This clone was recorded a few times. Given a much more abundant clone one base away, this may be a read error. The sample has other DNA sequences that encode this CDR3 too. The rearrangement links TRBV6-5 to TRBJ2-7; D remains ambiguous. Germline loops: CDR1 MNHEY, CDR2 SVGAGI. The CDR3 runs 11 residues. The CDR3 DNA reads TGTGCCAGCAGTCACTCGTACGAGCAGTACTTC. This sequence encodes CASSHSYEQYF.

This clone was seen more than once but under ten times. The V and J genes are TRBV11-1 and TRBJ1-2; no clear D gene. Germline V lookup: CDR1 SGHAT, CDR2 FQDESV (reference sequence). The CDR3 consists of 12 residues. Trimming stripped 1 base from V and 8 bases from J, with 8 bases between. The CDR3 nucleotides read TGTGCCAGCAGCTTAGTAAGGCAAGGCTACACCTTC. It codes for CASSLVRQGYTF.

The chain combines TRBV27 with TRBJ2-7, with 7 bases fitting TRBD1. This CDR3 has 15 amino acids. V lost 5 bases and J lost 4; bases outside the gene matches: 11. Germline-derived CDR1 and CDR2 are MNHEY and SMNVEV (reference sequence). The CDR3 sequence: CASSQSGTALYEQYF. Written as DNA, the CDR3 is TGTGCCAGCAGTCAATCCGGGACAGCCCTATACGAGCAGTACTTC.

V gene TRBV2 combines with J gene TRBJ1-5; D is unresolved. CDR1 and CDR2 from the germline V gene are SNHLY and FYNNEI. The germline V and J ends were trimmed by 4 bases and 5 bases, with 9 bases remaining between them. This CDR3 has 13 amino acids. The CDR3 is CASSVGEYQPQHF. The CDR3 DNA reads TGTGCCAGCAGTGTCGGAGAATATCAGCCCCAGCATTTT.

This clone was seen only a few times. V and J are TRBV7-9 and TRBJ1-2; D not resolved. The CDR3 covers 10 residues. Germline V gene sequence: CDR1 SEHNR, CDR2 FQNEAQ (reference sequence). V lost 5 bases and J lost 5, with 3 bases in between. CDR3 DNA sequence: TGTGCCAGCAGCCAATATGGCTACACCTTC. Protein: CASSQYGYTF. Combining the CDR3 with reference TRBV7-9 and TRBJ1-2 gives the whole variable domain DTGVSQNPRHKITKRGQNVTFRCDPISEHNRLYWYRQTLGQGPEFLTYFQNEAQLEKSRLLSDRFSAERPKGSFSTLEIQRTEQGDSAMYLCASSQYGYTFGSGTRLTVV.

Only one count was recorded for this clone. The J gene is TRBJ1-3, the V gene TRBV15; 7 nucleotides match TRBD1. This CDR3 region has 16 residues. Germline CDR1 is LNHNV and CDR2 is YYDKDF (reference sequence). V dropped 2 bases and J dropped 2; count of bases not matched to a gene: 6. In DNA, the CDR3 is TGTGCCACCAGCAGACAGCACAGGGGCGCTGGAAACACCATATATTTT. It encodes CATSRQHRGAGNTIYF.

The rearrangement joins TRBV5-1 to TRBJ2-2; D not certain. The CDR3 sequence is 15 residues long. The V gene lost 0 bases and the J gene lost 3 bases, with 9 bases spanning the gap. In germline, CDR1 is SGHRS, CDR2 YFSETQ. CDR3 residues: CASSLVGSYTGELFF. Written as DNA, the CDR3 is TGCGCCAGCAGCTTGGTGGGTTCTTACACCGGGGAGCTGTTTTTT. The full variable domain, rest sourced from reference TRBV5-1 and TRBJ2-2, is KAGVTQTPRYLIKTRGQQVTLSCSPISGHRSVSWYQQTPGQGLQFLFEYFSETQRNKGNFPGRFSGRQFSNSRSEMNVSTLELGDSALYLCASSLVGSYTGELFFGEGSRLTVL.

The chain employs TRBV6-5 and TRBJ2-7, with D hard to call. The CDR3 extends over 13 amino acids. Germline V lookup: CDR1 MNHEY, CDR2 SVGAGI. Trimming removed 2 bases from V and 2 bases from J, with 7 bases in between. CDR3: CASSYPGPYEQYF. The CDR3 DNA reads TGTGCCAGCAGTTACCCTGGGCCCTACGAGCAGTACTTC.

This clone was picked up a small number of times. The chain carries TRBV7-2 and TRBJ2-1; TRBD2 agrees at 9 bases. With V trimmed by 2 bases and J by 7 bases, 12 bases remained unmatched. Germline lookup yields CDR1 SGHTA and CDR2 FQGNSA. This CDR3 has 17 residues. CDR3 loop: CASSLRSGRTLGNEQFF. CDR3 coding DNA: TGTGCCAGCAGCTTACGGAGCGGGAGGACCCTGGGGAATGAGCAGTTCTTC.

The gene calls are TRBV5-1 and TRBJ1-1; TRBD1 matches at 10 bases. Germline values: CDR1 SGHRS, CDR2 YFSETQ. This CDR3 spans 15 amino acids. After removal of 3 bases from V and 5 bases from J, the junction contained 7 bases not matched to a gene. CDR3 loop: CASSSRGQGGTEAFF. Written as DNA, the CDR3 is TGCGCCAGCAGCTCCAGAGGACAGGGGGGGACTGAAGCTTTCTTT.

The genes are TRBV6-6 and TRBJ2-5; maybe TRBD2 (5 bases). The CDR3 loop spans 14 amino acids. V gave up 2 bases and J gave up 5 bases, with 12 bases separating them. Germline CDR1 and CDR2: MNHNY and SVGAGI (reference sequence). The CDR3 sequence: CASSYGFEGETQYF. CDR3 nucleotides: TGTGCCAGCAGTTACGGTTTCGAGGGTGAGACCCAGTACTTC.

This clone turned up a few times. Other nucleotide sequences in the sample specify the same CDR3. This chain connects TRBV11-2 to TRBJ1-1; possibly TRBD1 for D (5 bases). Germline V gene sequence: CDR1 SGHAT, CDR2 FQNNGV. The CDR3 consists of 13 residues. V was clipped by 2 bases and J by 4 bases, with 8 bases between them. CDR3 nucleotide sequence: TGTGCCAGCAGCTTAACGGGGGGCACTGAAGCTTTCTTT. The encoded protein is CASSLTGGTEAFF.

The chain joins TRBV27 to TRBJ1-1; D is possibly TRBD1 (5 bases). The CDR3 is 16 residues long. Trimming shortened V by 3 bases and J by 3 bases, and 17 bases separated the two germline ends. Germline CDR1 MNHEY, CDR2 SMNVEV (reference sequence). CDR3 DNA: TGTGCCAGCAGTTTTAAGGGGCCGGGTTCGTACACTGAAGCTTTCTTT. This codes for CASSFKGPGSYTEAFF.

The rearrangement uses TRBV28 and TRBJ2-5, with 9 bases matching TRBD2. This CDR3 region has 15 residues. The germline CDR1 and CDR2 sequences are MDHEN and SYDVKM. Losses at the gene ends were 3 bases for V and 5 bases for J; bases not matched to a gene: 7. CDR3 coding DNA: TGTGCCAGCAGTTTTAGTAGCGGGAGTTTGGAGACCCAGTACTTC. Protein product: CASSFSSGSLETQYF. The full variable domain, rest sourced from reference TRBV28 and TRBJ2-5, is DVKVTQSSRYLVKRTGEKVFLECVQDMDHENMFWYRQDPGLGLRLIYFSYDVKMKEKGDIPEGYSVSREKKERFSLILESASTNQTSMYLCASSFSSGSLETQYFGPGTRLLVL.

V and J are TRBV19 and TRBJ1-5, with no clear D. The length of the CDR3 is 13 residues. V lost 7 bases and J 2 bases, leaving 9 bases between the germline ends. Germline CDR1 LNHDA, CDR2 SQIVND (reference sequence). Here the CDR3 DNA reads TGTGCCAGTACCGCTCAGCGCAATCAGCCCCAGCATTTT. The encoded protein is CASTAQRNQPQHF.

CDR3 loop: CASSLEVSAGVGTDTQYF. The CDR3 DNA reads as TGTGCCAGCAGCTTGGAGGTTTCCGCGGGCGTCGGCACAGATACGCAGTATTTT. The J gene is TRBJ2-3, the V gene TRBV5-4, with D perhaps TRBD2 (5 bases). CDR1 and CDR2 (germline): SGHNT, YYREEE (reference sequence). Trimming left V 0 bases short and J 1 base short, with 18 bases between. The CDR3 is 18 residues long.

The V and J genes are TRBV10-3 and TRBJ2-5; 14 bases fit TRBD2. In germline, CDR1 is ENHRY, CDR2 SYGVKD. The trim removed 8 bases at V and 5 bases at J, leaving 4 bases unmatched. The CDR3 totals 14 residues. The DNA of the CDR3 is TGTGCCATCGGGACTAGCGGGAGAGGGGAGACCCAGTACTTC. Protein product: CAIGTSGRGETQYF.

This chain joins TRBV19 and TRBJ2-7; TRBD2 is a possible D gene (6 bases). Trimming pared 3 bases from V and 2 bases from J, leaving 17 bases between. Germline CDR1 and CDR2: LNHDA and SQIVND (reference sequence). CDR3 length: 16 amino acids. CDR3: CASSITGTQRAYEQYF. CDR3 sequence (DNA): TGTGCCAGTAGTATTACCGGGACCCAGCGGGCCTACGAGCAGTACTTC.

This chain links TRBV6-1 with TRBJ2-1, with 8 nucleotides matching TRBD1. V lost 11 bases and J lost 4; bases outside the gene matches: 10. The CDR3 covers 14 residues. CDR1 MNHNS and CDR2 SASEGT come from the germline V gene. The CDR3 here is CAGFWDRTYNEQFF. Written as DNA, the CDR3 is TGTGCCGGCTTCTGGGACAGGACATACAATGAGCAGTTCTTC.

V and J are TRBV19 and TRBJ1-2, with unresolved D. CDR3 length: 14 residues. The germline V and J ends were trimmed by 6 bases and 2 bases, with 13 bases remaining between them. CDR1 LNHDA and CDR2 SQIVND come from the germline V gene (reference sequence). CDR3 region: CASRRSTGNYGYTF. The CDR3 DNA reads TGTGCCAGTAGGCGCTCGACGGGAAACTATGGCTACACCTTC.

V usage is TRBV5-1 and J usage is TRBJ1-1, with TRBD1 identical over 7 bases. Germline V CDR1 and CDR2: SGHRS, YFSETQ. This CDR3 region has 13 residues. The J segment lost 6 bases and the V segment lost 4 bases, leaving 6 bases of the junction unmatched. Written as DNA, the CDR3 is TGCGCCAGCAGCATAGGACAGGACTCTGAAGCTTTCTTT. It encodes CASSIGQDSEAFF.